Below are 23 T cell receptor beta chains sequenced from a single sample in a study of T cells after somatic rescue of genetic block. Produced via immunoSEQ multiplex PCR; TCRdb's table is partial and in-frame only. The table lists 9,500 to 15,000 clones, 71% of them singletons. Material: peripheral blood mononuclear cells (PBMCs). These receptors came from a boy between 5 and 17 years old.

The genes are TRBV5-1 and TRBJ2-2; D may be TRBD1 (5 bases). The CDR3 is 15 amino acids. Trimming pared 1 base from V and 7 bases from J, leaving 14 bases between. Germline V gene data show CDR1 as SGHRS and CDR2 as YFSETQ. The CDR3 is CASSLRAGKGGELFF. The CDR3 DNA follows: TGCGCCAGCAGCTTGCGGGCAGGGAAGGGCGGGGAGCTGTTTTTT.

V is TRBV11-2 and J is TRBJ1-6; the match to TRBD1 covers 8 bases. This CDR3 region has 17 residues. The junction had 8 bases not matched to a gene; V was cut back by 0 bases and J by 7 bases. Germline-derived CDR1 and CDR2 are SGHAT and FQNNGV. In nucleotides, the CDR3 is TGTGCCAGCAGCTTAGATGGAAGGGCAGGGGGCAATTCACCCCTCCACTTT. This gives the protein CASSLDGRAGGNSPLHF.

The chain has TRBV18 and TRBJ2-7, with 9 bases that match TRBD2. This CDR3 is built from 16 residues. V lost 2 bases and J lost 2; bases outside the gene matches: 7. Germline CDR1 is KGHSH and CDR2 is LQKENI. CDR3 amino acids: CASSPSFGGRAYEQYF. CDR3 nucleotides: TGTGCCAGCTCACCATCCTTTGGCGGGAGGGCCTACGAGCAGTACTTC.

This chain connects TRBV19 to TRBJ2-7; D call uncertain. CDR1 is LNHDA and CDR2 is SQIVND in the germline V gene (reference sequence). The CDR3 has 14 residues. V was shortened by 6 bases and J by 6 bases, with 18 bases between the two germline ends. The CDR3, as DNA: TGTGCCAGTAGGATGGGTGTCGGGTCTGGCGAGCAGTACTTC. Translation: CASRMGVGSGEQYF.

The gene calls are TRBV7-9 and TRBJ2-5, with 7 bases matching TRBD1. The V gene's germline CDR1 is SEHNR and CDR2 FQNEAQ (reference sequence). The CDR3 runs 16 residues. V shed 1 base and J 3 bases; nucleotides not matched to a gene: 8. This CDR3 is CASSLGQGSAKETQYF. Here the CDR3 DNA reads TGTGCCAGCAGCTTAGGACAGGGAAGCGCGAAAGAGACCCAGTACTTC.

This chain joins TRBV6-5 and TRBJ2-5, with D possibly TRBD1 on 8 matching bases. There are 14 residues in the CDR3. Trimming left V 6 bases short and J 5 bases short, with 16 bases between. CDR1 and CDR2 from the germline V gene are MNHEY and SVGAGI. CDR3 coding DNA: TGTGCCAGCAGGGGGGGGGACAGGAGGGAGACCCAGTACTTC. This gives the protein CASRGGDRRETQYF.

CDR3 amino acids: CASSVSGTGGNEQFF. CDR3 nucleotide sequence: TGTGCCAGCAGTGTTAGCGGGACAGGAGGCAATGAGCAGTTCTTC. This sequence joins TRBV6-6 and TRBJ2-1, with D perhaps matching TRBD1 or TRBD2 (8 bases each). Trimming removed 5 bases at V and 6 bases at J, with 17 bases between. Germline assignment: CDR1 MNHNY and CDR2 SVGAGI (reference sequence). The CDR3 consists of 15 residues.

The chain has TRBV28 and TRBJ2-7; TRBD1 matches 9 bases. The junction had 5 bases not matched to a gene; V was cut back by 4 bases and J by 7 bases. From germline, CDR1 is MDHEN and CDR2 SYDVKM. This CDR3 is 13 amino acids long. The CDR3 reads CASSWDRVGEQYF. CDR3 bases: TGTGCCAGCAGTTGGGACAGGGTAGGGGAGCAGTACTTC.

The chain is built from TRBV6-1 and TRBJ2-3, with a possible D match to TRBD2 (5 bases). The V and J ends lost 3 bases and 2 bases respectively, with 12 bases between them. The CDR3 runs to 15 residues. Germline CDR1 MNHNS, CDR2 SASEGT. Written as DNA, the CDR3 is TGTGCCAGCAGTGAGAGGCGACTATTCACAGATACGCAGTATTTT. It encodes CASSERRLFTDTQYF.

The rearrangement links TRBV11-2 to TRBJ2-7; D may correspond to TRBD1 or TRBD2 (6 bases each). The CDR3 runs to 15 residues. With 1 base removed from V and 3 bases from J, the gap between germline ends came to 13 bases. Germline V gives CDR1 SGHAT, CDR2 FQNNGV. CDR3 nucleotide sequence: TGTGCCAGCAGCTTAGGGGGGGACATTTTCTACGAGCAGTACTTC. Translating it yields CASSLGGDIFYEQYF.

The chain carries TRBV11-3 and TRBJ1-1, with D unclear. Germline lookup yields CDR1 SGHNT and CDR2 YENEEA. V gave up 1 base and J gave up 3 bases, with 6 bases separating them. This CDR3 has 13 amino acids. The CDR3 sequence is CASSLGLDTEAFF. CDR3 bases: TGTGCCAGCAGCTTAGGCTTGGACACTGAAGCTTTCTTT.

The table lists this clone with a count of one. The J gene is TRBJ2-7, the V gene TRBV20-1, with 7 bases aligning to TRBD1. Germline-derived CDR1 and CDR2 are DFQATT and SNEGSKA (reference sequence). This CDR3 has 11 residues. After removal of 6 bases from V and 9 bases from J, the junction contained 8 bases not matched to a gene. The CDR3, as DNA: TGCAGTGCCCGGGGACAGCTGGGGCAGTACTTC. Translating it yields CSARGQLGQYF.

The V gene is TRBV7-6, the J gene TRBJ1-2; 12 bases line up with TRBD1. V gave up 0 bases and J gave up 0 bases; unmatched junction bases: 5. The CDR3 length is 18 residues. Per germline, CDR1 SGHVS and CDR2 FNYEAQ. The CDR3 bases are TGTGCCAGCAGCTTAGCCCCGGGACAGGGGGCCGCTAACTATGGCTACACCTTC. Its translation: CASSLAPGQGAANYGYTF.

This chain connects TRBV19 to TRBJ2-4; 12 bases match TRBD2. Per the germline V gene, CDR1 is LNHDA and CDR2 is SQIVND (reference sequence). The V gene end was trimmed by 4 bases and the J gene end by 2 bases; junction bases not matched to a gene: 12. The CDR3 covers 19 residues. The CDR3 spells CASSRGSSGGAGTKNIQYF. DNA for the CDR3: TGTGCCAGTAGTAGAGGATCTAGCGGGGGGGCCGGGACCAAAAACATTCAGTACTTC.

The rearrangement links TRBV9 to TRBJ2-3; D is unclear. The CDR3 spans 12 residues. V was pared by 0 bases and J by 4 bases, with 3 bases between. CDR1 is SGDLS and CDR2 is YYNGEE in the germline V gene. CDR3 in amino acids: CASSVESDTQYF. The DNA for the CDR3 is TGTGCCAGCAGCGTAGAGTCAGATACGCAGTATTTT. The full variable domain, its missing parts supplied by reference TRBV9 and TRBJ2-3, is DSGVTQTPKHLITATGQRVTLRCSPRSGDLSVYWYQQSLDQGLQFLIQYYNGEERAKGNILERFSAQQFPDLHSELNLSSLELGDSALYFCASSVESDTQYFGPGTRLTVL.

This clone is classed as medium-sized. Because the CDR3's place on the DNA is in doubt, the DNA is left out and the CDR3 is given as listed by TCRdb. This chain connects TRBV12-2 to TRBJ2-1; TRBD2 was called by the table and not checked on the DNA. TRBV12-2 is reported as a pseudogene. From its first to its last residue, the CDR3 has 17 amino acids. This CDR3 reads CASRLVASGNSYNEQFF.

The V gene is TRBV7-9, the J gene TRBJ2-3; 9 bases map to TRBD1. CDR3 length: 16 residues. Germline lookup yields CDR1 SEHNR and CDR2 FQNEAQ (reference sequence). The junction had 7 bases not matched to a gene; V was cut back by 5 bases and J by 1 base. The CDR3 spells CASSPGTGRGTDTQYF. The CDR3 region has the DNA TGTGCCAGCAGCCCTGGGACAGGGAGAGGCACAGATACGCAGTATTTT.

The CDR3 protein is CASSFMESSYTF. Here the CDR3 DNA reads TGTGCCAGCAGCTTTATGGAATCGAGCTACACCTTC. The chain carries TRBV7-8 and TRBJ1-2; D unclear. Trimming removed 3 bases from V and 9 bases from J, with 11 bases in between. Germline V gives CDR1 SGHVS, CDR2 FQNEAQ. The CDR3 is made up of 12 amino acids.

This clone has just a few counts. The V call is TRBV30, the J call TRBJ1-2; 8 bases match TRBD1. Losses at the gene ends were 3 bases for V and 14 bases for J; bases not matched to a gene: 17. The length of the CDR3 is 14 residues. The germline V gene encodes CDR1 GTSNPN and CDR2 SVGIG (reference sequence). The CDR3 protein is CAWRLETGALLGTF. CDR3 in DNA: TGTGCCTGGAGGTTAGAGACAGGGGCCCTCTTAGGAACCTTC.

The CDR3 loop is CASSLDSRGNTEAFF. Written as DNA, the CDR3 is TGTGCCAGCAGCTTAGATTCCAGGGGGAACACTGAAGCTTTCTTT. This chain connects TRBV7-9 to TRBJ1-1; tentatively, D is TRBD1 (6 bases). The V gene's germline CDR1 is SEHNR and CDR2 FQNEAQ (reference sequence). Deletions cut 1 base from V and 1 base from J, with 10 bases between. The CDR3 consists of 15 residues.

The chain is built from TRBV6-5 and TRBJ1-5; 7 positions match TRBD1. The CDR3 length is 14 residues. V was pared by 3 bases and J by 6 bases, with 5 bases of the junction left unmatched. Germline CDR1 reads MNHEY; CDR2 reads SVGAGI. The CDR3 sequence: CASSYQPGGQPQHF. DNA for the CDR3: TGTGCCAGCAGTTATCAGCCAGGGGGTCAGCCCCAGCATTTT.

V and J are TRBV5-1 and TRBJ2-2; TRBD1 is a possible D gene (5 bases). The germline V and J ends were trimmed by 2 bases and 3 bases, with 11 bases remaining between them. The CDR3 has 15 amino acids. Per germline, CDR1 SGHRS and CDR2 YFSETQ. CDR3 nucleotides: TGCGCCAGCAGCTTTCAGGGCCAGGACACCGGGGAGCTGTTTTTT. Amino acids: CASSFQGQDTGELFF.

V and J are TRBV7-9 and TRBJ2-5, with D possibly TRBD1 on 5 matching bases. The J call is uncertain, as TRBJ2-7 better fits the DNA end. CDR3 length: 13 amino acids. The germline gives CDR1 SEHNR, CDR2 FQNEAQ (reference sequence). CDR3 loop: CASSLGQFYEQYF. CDR3 in DNA: TGTGCCAGCAGCTTAGGACAGTTCTACGAGCAGTACTTC.